A single sample is the source of the 5 T cell receptor beta chains below, sequenced in a study of vaccination and CD4 T cells after COVID-19 (dated by TCRdb to the early 2020s). Libraries were made using PCR. The data were produced on an Illumina iSeq 100. TCR sequencing of DNA from cultured CD4+ T cells used the Oncomine TCR Beta short-read assay at the Johns Hopkins FTIC core. TCRdb's own reprocessing of the public reads used fastp at Q25 and MiXCR and kept productive beta chains. All rows with the same CDR3 protein become a single entry with the most common DNA and genes. This sample lists some 15,000 distinct CDR3 sequences; about 30% were detected once. The ten largest make up roughly 10% of the sample. Their recognized antigens are unknown. Read against the paper, the sample's treatment or condition label means: roughly 10-day PBMC culture with coronavirus spike peptide pools or control peptides (ViraFEST assay).

The specimen was CD4+ T cells from blood, cultured in vitro, collected after SARS-CoV-2 vaccination. Every receptor here comes from a human donor who had recovered from COVID-19.

This clonotype appeared a few times. The chain couples TRBV14 to TRBJ1-2; tentative D call: TRBD1 (5 bases). V lost 3 bases, J lost 7 bases, and 15 bases lay in between. This CDR3 has 14 amino acids. Germline V gene data show CDR1 as SGHDN and CDR2 as FVKESK. The CDR3 DNA reads as TGTGCCAGCAGCCACAAGGGGAGGGTTCTTGGCTACACCTTC. It specifies CASSHKGRVLGYTF.

This chain links TRBV14 with TRBJ2-7; maybe TRBD2 (6 bases). Germline assignment: CDR1 SGHDN and CDR2 FVKESK. The length of the CDR3 is 14 residues. The ends were cut back, 3 bases at V and 7 bases at J, with 16 bases in the middle. This CDR3 reads CASSQDSGAREQYF. For the CDR3, the DNA is TGTGCCAGCAGCCAGGATAGCGGAGCTAGAGAGCAGTACTTC.

The rearrangement links TRBV2 to TRBJ1-5; the D gene is possibly TRBD1 (6 bases). CDR1 and CDR2 from the germline V gene are SNHLY and FYNNEI. This CDR3 spans 14 amino acids. Between the trimmed V and J ends, which lost 8 bases and 2 bases, there was a span of 13 bases. The CDR3 DNA follows: TGTGCCAGCCACCACAGGGAGGGCAATCAGCCCCAGCATTTT. This encodes CASHHREGNQPQHF. The whole variable domain, filled in from reference TRBV2 and TRBJ1-5, reads EPEVTQTPSHQVTQMGQEVILRCVPISNHLYFYWYRQILGQKVEFLVSFYNNEISEKSEIFDDQFSVERPDGSNFTLKIRSTKLEDSAMYFCASHHREGNQPQHFGDGTRLSIL.

The chain recombines TRBV7-6 with TRBJ2-3; 8 bases line up with TRBD1. With 7 bases clipped from V and 5 bases from J, the junction kept 5 bases outside the gene matches. The CDR3 runs to 13 residues. Germline-derived CDR1 and CDR2 are SGHVS and FNYEAQ. CDR3 sequence: CASTPTGVDTQYF. The CDR3 bases are TGTGCCAGCACCCCGACAGGGGTAGATACGCAGTATTTT.

The chain combines TRBV5-5 with TRBJ1-6; D remains ambiguous. The CDR3 is 13 residues long. Per the germline V gene, CDR1 is SGHKS and CDR2 is YYEKEE (reference sequence). V lost 0 bases and J 7 bases, leaving 5 bases between the germline ends. CDR3 sequence reads: CASSLGFNSPLHF. CDR3 DNA: TGTGCCAGCAGCTTGGGGTTCAATTCACCCCTCCACTTT.